This paragraph reports one T cell receptor beta chain. V was shortened by 6 bases and J by 2 bases, with 14 bases between the two germline ends. The length of the CDR3 is 15 residues. From the PCR reads, TCRdb called clonotypes with MiXCR, one entry per CDR3 protein. Of approximately 10,000 distinct CDR3 sequences listed, around 28% are singletons. This record comes from a study of immune characterization of retroperitoneal liposarcoma. This chain joins TRBV12-3 or TRBV12-4 and TRBJ1-5, with D unclear. Input material: tumor tissue. This clonotype was obtained from a female donor with retroperitoneal liposarcoma. CDR3 loop: CASRSTKWGNQPQHF. CDR3 sequence (DNA): TGTGCCAGCAGATCGACCAAGTGGGGCAATCAGCCCCAGCATTTT.